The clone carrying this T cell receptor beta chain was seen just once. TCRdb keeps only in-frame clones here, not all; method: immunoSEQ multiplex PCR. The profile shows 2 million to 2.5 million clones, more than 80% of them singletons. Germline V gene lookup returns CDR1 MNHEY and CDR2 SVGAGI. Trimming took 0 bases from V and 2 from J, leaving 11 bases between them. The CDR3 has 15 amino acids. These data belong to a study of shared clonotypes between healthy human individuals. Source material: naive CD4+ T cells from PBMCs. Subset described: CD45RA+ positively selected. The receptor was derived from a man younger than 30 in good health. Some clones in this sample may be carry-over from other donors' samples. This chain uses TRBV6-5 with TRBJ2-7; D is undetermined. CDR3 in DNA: TGTGCCAGCAGTTACTCGCTCAATGGGCCCTACGAGCAGTACTTC. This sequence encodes CASSYSLNGPYEQYF.